This TCR beta chain was captured in a study of blood T cell repertoires in COVID-19 (dated by TCRdb to about 2020). Regarding the research as a whole: Samples from collaborators originated in the United States, Italy and Spain and spanned both the acute and convalescent phases of COVID-19. The prospective study material was composed of cDNA or gDNA derived from T cells, B-cell-depleted T cells, or PBMCs. Where HLA class I and class II types were available, the types were taken from metadata supplied by the sample provider, not from assay-based typing. Sample metadata almost always included a de-identified subject ID, COVID-19 status, age in years and sex. The repertoires were released in a freely available public database intended as a resource for research on the immune response to SARS-CoV-2. The samples were drawn from two sources: the first 160 participants of the ongoing ImmuneRACE study, and fewer than 1,500 subjects contributed by 6 global collaborators. Subjects who had been exposed to COVID-19, were actively infected with it, or had recovered from it provided the deeply sampled blood TCRbeta repertoires that made up the dataset. Overall study results and their limits: Clinical and demographic metadata were provided uncurated, with the amount varying by source and participant.

In the prospective study, participants were about 18 to 95 years old, resided in under 30 geographic areas of the United States, and were enrolled through a virtual design. In the prospective study, cohorts were assigned on the basis of participant-reported clinical history obtained from a screening survey and a study questionnaire. ImmuneRACE Cohort 3 recovered participants were defined by two consecutive negative NP/OP PCR tests, healthcare professional clearance, or symptom resolution. In the prospective study, whole blood, serum and a nasopharyngeal or oropharyngeal swab were collected from each participant by mobile phlebotomists. Participants in the prospective study had the option to provide additional blood draws and questionnaires over a roughly two-month period. Before DNA extraction, blood samples from the prospective study were shipped at room temperature or frozen. For this clone: Its recognized antigen is unknown. No much larger clone exists at a distance of one base, and base qualities are not known.

The immunoSEQ Assay, a bias-controlled multiplex PCR, was used to amplify TCRbeta CDR3 regions from genomic DNA. The paper's data handling went like this. Nucleated cell counts per sample were estimated from amplification of reference gene primers within the assay. Sequence reads were collapsed and filtered to measure the absolute abundance of every unique TCRbeta CDR3 rearrangement. For each sample, productive Simpson clonality was calculated as the square root of Simpson's diversity index across productive rearrangements. TCRdb retrieved this table from immuneACCESS and kept in-frame rearrangements only. Not all clones are present; in checked studies, unresolved V genes account for under half, and no reason is known for the remainder. V and J calls and clone size come straight from that table; D and trimming were deduced from the DNA. The sample table lists fewer than 250,000 clones, about four fifths of them with a count of one. The top ten constitute under 4% of the sample.

The CDR3 numbers 15 residues from cysteine through phenylalanine. Left in the record is the CDR3 DNA by itself, 45 bases read in frame from the first base. The CDR1 and CDR2 encoded by the germline V gene are SGDLS and YYNGEE. V is pared back by 7 bases and J by 0 bases, with 15 bases lying between the germline termini. The TCR comes from a woman in her twenties or thirties who had recovered from COVID-19. Recombination linked TRBV9 to TRBJ2-3; a weak D assignment points to TRBD1 (5 bases agree). Sample: PBMCs or T cells enriched from blood (not recorded which). The encoded CDR3 is CASSQGGTSTDTQYF. The base sequence is TGTGCCAGCTCCCAGGGCGGAACTAGCACAGATACGCAGTATTTT.